This T cell receptor beta chain was documented in a study of blood T cells in healthy people across ages. Findings and caveats of the study: Relative to aged donors, long-lived donors carried more naive CD4+ cells and displayed higher diversity. Reliance upon unsorted PBMCs precluded definitive naive versus antigen-experienced comparison.

Primers used in a second PCR of roughly 6 to 12 cycles were a sample-barcoded 5' primer and a J-beta primer mix. TCRdb itself ran the 5' RACE reads through MiXCR, one entry per CDR3 protein. The sample contains more than 800,000 distinct CDR3 sequences, under 45% of which appear only once. A word on this clonotype: Its target is not known.

Germline loops: CDR1 SQVTM, CDR2 ANQGSEA. This CDR3 has 16 residues. The V and J ends lost 3 bases and 11 bases, in that order; junction bases with no gene match: 14. The sample was blood. This receptor was identified in a woman aged 60-75 years in good health. The V and J genes are TRBV29-1 and TRBJ2-5, with 14 positions matching TRBD2. CDR3 loop: CSVDRGLAGGGNEQYF. The CDR3, as DNA: TGCAGCGTTGATCGTGGACTAGCGGGAGGAGGGAATGAGCAGTACTTC.